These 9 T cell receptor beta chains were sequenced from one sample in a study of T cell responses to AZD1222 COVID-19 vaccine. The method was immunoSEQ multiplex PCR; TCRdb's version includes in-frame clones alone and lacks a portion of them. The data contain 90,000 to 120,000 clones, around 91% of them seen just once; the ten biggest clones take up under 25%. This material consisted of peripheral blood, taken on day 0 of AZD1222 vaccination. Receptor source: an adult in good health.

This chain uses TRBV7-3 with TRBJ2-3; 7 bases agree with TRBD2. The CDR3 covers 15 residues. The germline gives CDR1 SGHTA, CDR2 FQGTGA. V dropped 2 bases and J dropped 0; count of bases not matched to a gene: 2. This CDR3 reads CASSLEGLSTDTQYF. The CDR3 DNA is TGTGCCAGCAGCTTAGAGGGACTAAGCACAGATACGCAGTATTTT. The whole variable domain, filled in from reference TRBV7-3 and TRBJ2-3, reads GAGVSQTPSNKVTEKGKYVELRCDPISGHTALYWYRQSLGQGPEFLIYFQGTGAADDSGLPNDRFFAVRPEGSVSTLKIQRTERGDSAVYLCASSLEGLSTDTQYFGPGTRLTVL.

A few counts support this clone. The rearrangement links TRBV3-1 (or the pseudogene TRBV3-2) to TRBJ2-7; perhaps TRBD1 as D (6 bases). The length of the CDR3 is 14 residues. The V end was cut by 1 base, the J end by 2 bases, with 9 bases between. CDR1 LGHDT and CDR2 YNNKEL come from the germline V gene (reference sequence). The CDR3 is CASSQVTGPYEQYF. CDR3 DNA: TGTGCCAGCAGCCAAGTCACAGGGCCCTACGAGCAGTACTTC.

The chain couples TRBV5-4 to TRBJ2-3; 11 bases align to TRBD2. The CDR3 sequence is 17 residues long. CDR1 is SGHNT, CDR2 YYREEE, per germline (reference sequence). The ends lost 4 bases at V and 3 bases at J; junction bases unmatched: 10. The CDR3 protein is CASSQDSGGASTDTQYF. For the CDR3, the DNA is TGTGCCAGCAGCCAGGATAGCGGGGGGGCTAGTACAGATACGCAGTATTTT.

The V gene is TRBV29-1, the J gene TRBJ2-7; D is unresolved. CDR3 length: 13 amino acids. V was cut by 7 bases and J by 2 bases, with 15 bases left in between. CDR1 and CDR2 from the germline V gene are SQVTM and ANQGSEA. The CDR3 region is CSATVNTAYEQYF. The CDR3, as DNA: TGCAGCGCTACAGTGAACACCGCCTACGAGCAGTACTTC.

The CDR3 protein is CASSVGMGANTIYF. CDR3 coding DNA: TGTGCCAGCAGCGTAGGAATGGGTGCGAACACCATATATTTT. This sequence joins TRBV9 and TRBJ1-3; D gene uncertain. CDR3 size: 14 residues. Germline V gives CDR1 SGDLS, CDR2 YYNGEE. V was pared by 0 bases and J by 7 bases, with 11 bases between.

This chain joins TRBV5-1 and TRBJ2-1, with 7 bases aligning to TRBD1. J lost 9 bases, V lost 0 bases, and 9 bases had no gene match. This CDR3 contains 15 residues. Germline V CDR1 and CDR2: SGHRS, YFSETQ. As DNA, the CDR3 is TGCGCCAGCAGCTTGGGTCAGGGGGTTCGACTTGAGCAGTTCTTC. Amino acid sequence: CASSLGQGVRLEQFF. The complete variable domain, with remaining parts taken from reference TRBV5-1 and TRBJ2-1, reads KAGVTQTPRYLIKTRGQQVTLSCSPISGHRSVSWYQQTPGQGLQFLFEYFSETQRNKGNFPGRFSGRQFSNSRSEMNVSTLELGDSALYLCASSLGQGVRLEQFFGPGTRLTVL.

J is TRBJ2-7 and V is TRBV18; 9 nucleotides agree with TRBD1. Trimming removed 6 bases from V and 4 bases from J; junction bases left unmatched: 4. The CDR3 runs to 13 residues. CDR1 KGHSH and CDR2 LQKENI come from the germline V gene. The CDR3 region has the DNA TGTGCCAGCTCTCAGACAGGGGGTTACGAGCAGTACTTC. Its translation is CASSQTGGYEQYF.

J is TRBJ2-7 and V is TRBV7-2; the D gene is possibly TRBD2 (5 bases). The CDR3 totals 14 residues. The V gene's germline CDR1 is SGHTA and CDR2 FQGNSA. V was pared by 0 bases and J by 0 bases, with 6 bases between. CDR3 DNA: TGTGCCAGCAGCTTAGCGGACTCCTCCTACGAGCAGTACTTC. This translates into CASSLADSSYEQYF.

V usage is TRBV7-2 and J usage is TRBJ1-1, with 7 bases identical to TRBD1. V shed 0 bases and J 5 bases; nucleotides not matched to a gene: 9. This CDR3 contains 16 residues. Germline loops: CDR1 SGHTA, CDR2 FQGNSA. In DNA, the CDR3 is TGTGCCAGCAGCTTAGCGGTCCCGACAGGGACGACTGAAGCTTTCTTT. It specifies CASSLAVPTGTTEAFF.